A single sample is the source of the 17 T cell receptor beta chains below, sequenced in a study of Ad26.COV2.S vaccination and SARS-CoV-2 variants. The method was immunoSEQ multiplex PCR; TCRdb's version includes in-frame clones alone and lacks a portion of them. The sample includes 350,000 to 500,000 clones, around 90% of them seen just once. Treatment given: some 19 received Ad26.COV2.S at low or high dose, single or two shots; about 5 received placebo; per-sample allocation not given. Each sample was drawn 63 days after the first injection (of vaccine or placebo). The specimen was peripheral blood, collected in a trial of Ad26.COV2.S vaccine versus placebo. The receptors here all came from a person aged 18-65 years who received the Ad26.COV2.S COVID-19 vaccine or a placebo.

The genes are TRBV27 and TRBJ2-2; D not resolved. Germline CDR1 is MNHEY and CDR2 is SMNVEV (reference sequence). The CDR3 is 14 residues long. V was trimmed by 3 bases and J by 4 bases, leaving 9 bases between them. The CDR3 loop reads CASSFSWGTGELFF. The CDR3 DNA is TGTGCCAGCAGTTTTTCGTGGGGCACCGGGGAGCTGTTTTTT.

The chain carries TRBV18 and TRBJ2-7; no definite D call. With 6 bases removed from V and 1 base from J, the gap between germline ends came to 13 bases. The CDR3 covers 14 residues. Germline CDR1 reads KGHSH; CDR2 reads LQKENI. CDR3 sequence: CASSRLGKSYEQYF. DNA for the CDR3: TGTGCCAGCTCCCGGCTCGGTAAGTCCTACGAGCAGTACTTC. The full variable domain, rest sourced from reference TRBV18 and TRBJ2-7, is NAGVMQNPRHLVRRRGQEARLRCSPMKGHSHVYWYRQLPEEGLKFMVYLQKENIIDESGMPKERFSAEFPKEGPSILRIQQVVRGDSAAYFCASSRLGKSYEQYFGPGTRLTVT.

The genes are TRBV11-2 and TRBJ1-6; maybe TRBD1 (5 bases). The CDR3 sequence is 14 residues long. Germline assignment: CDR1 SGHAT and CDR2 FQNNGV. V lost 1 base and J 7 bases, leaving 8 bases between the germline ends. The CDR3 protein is CASSLGQQNSPLHF. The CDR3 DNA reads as TGTGCCAGCAGCTTAGGACAGCAAAATTCACCCCTCCACTTT.

This CDR3 reads CASSRLAGNTDTQYF. In DNA, the CDR3 is TGTGCCAGCAGCCGACTAGCGGGGAACACAGATACGCAGTATTTT. J is TRBJ2-3 and V is TRBV27; 11 bases match TRBD2. Germline V gene sequence: CDR1 MNHEY, CDR2 SMNVEV (reference sequence). This CDR3 comprises 15 residues. The junction had 4 bases not matched to a gene; V was cut back by 6 bases and J by 2 bases.

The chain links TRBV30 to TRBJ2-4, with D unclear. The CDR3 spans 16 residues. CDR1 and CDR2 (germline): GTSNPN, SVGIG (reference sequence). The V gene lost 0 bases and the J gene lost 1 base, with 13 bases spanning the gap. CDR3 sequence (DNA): TGTGCCTGGAGTGTAGATCTCCTGACGGCCAAAAACATTCAGTACTTC. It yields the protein CAWSVDLLTAKNIQYF.

This chain's CDR3 is CASSYSSSSGQETQYF. In DNA, the CDR3 is TGTGCCAGCAGTTACTCGAGTTCTTCAGGACAAGAGACCCAGTACTTC. The chain is built from TRBV6-2 or TRBV6-3 and TRBJ2-5; no reliable D call. V was clipped by 0 bases and J by 2 bases, with 13 bases between them. CDR1 is MNHEY, CDR2 SVGEGT, per germline. The CDR3 spans 16 residues.

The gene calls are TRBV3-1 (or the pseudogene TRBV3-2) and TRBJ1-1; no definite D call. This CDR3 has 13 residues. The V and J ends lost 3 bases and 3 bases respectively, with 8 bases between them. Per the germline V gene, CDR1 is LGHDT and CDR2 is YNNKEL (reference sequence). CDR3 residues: CASSQGWDTEAFF. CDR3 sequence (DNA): TGTGCCAGCAGCCAGGGTTGGGACACTGAAGCTTTCTTT.

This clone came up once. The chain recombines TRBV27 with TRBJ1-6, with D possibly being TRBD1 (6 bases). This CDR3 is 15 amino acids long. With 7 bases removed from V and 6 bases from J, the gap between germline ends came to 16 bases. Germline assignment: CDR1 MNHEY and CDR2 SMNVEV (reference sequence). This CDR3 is CASTPIEGGNSPLHF. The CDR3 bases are TGTGCCAGCACCCCGATCGAGGGGGGTAATTCACCCCTCCACTTT.

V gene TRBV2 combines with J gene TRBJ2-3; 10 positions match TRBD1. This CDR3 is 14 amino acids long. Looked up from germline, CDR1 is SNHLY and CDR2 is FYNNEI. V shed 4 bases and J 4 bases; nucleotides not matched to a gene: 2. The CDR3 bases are TGTGCCAGCAGTGGACAGGGGGCTCCAGATACGCAGTATTTT. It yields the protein CASSGQGAPDTQYF.

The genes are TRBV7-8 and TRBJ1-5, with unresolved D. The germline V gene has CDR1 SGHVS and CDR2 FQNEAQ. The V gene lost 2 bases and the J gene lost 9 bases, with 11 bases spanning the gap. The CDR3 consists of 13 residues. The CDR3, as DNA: TGTGCCAGCAGCTTATTCGGCCAAGGGCCCCAGCATTTT. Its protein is CASSLFGQGPQHF. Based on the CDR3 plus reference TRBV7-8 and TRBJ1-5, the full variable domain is GAGVSQSPRYKVAKRGQDVALRCDPISGHVSLFWYQQALGQGPEFLTYFQNEAQLDKSGLPSDRFFAERPEGSVSTLKIQRTQQEDSAVYLCASSLFGQGPQHFGDGTRLSIL.

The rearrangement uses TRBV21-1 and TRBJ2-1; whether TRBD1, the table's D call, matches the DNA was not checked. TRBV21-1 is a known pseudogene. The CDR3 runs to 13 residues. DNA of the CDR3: TGTGCCAGCAGCAATAGTGACAGGGTTGTTCCGTTCTTC. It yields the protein CASSNSDRVVPFF.

CDR3 nucleotides: TGTGCCAGCAGCCAATCACAGGGCTCAGGTCAGCCCCAGCATTTT. Protein sequence: CASSQSQGSGQPQHF. The genes are TRBV16 and TRBJ1-5; perhaps TRBD1 as D (6 bases). V was clipped by 0 bases and J by 6 bases, with 12 bases between them. The CDR3 loop spans 15 amino acids. Germline CDR1 is KGHSY and CDR2 is FQNENV.

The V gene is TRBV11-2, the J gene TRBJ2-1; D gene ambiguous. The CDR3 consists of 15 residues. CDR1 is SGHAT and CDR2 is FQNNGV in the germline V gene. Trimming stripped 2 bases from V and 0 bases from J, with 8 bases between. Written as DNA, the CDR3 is TGTGCCAGCAGCTTAAAGGGTGACTCCTACAATGAGCAGTTCTTC. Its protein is CASSLKGDSYNEQFF.

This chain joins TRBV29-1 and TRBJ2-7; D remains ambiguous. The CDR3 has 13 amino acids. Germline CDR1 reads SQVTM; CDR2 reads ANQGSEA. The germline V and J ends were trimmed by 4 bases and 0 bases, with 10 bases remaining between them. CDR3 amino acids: CSVAADSSYEQYF. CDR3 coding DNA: TGCAGCGTTGCGGCAGATAGCTCCTACGAGCAGTACTTC.

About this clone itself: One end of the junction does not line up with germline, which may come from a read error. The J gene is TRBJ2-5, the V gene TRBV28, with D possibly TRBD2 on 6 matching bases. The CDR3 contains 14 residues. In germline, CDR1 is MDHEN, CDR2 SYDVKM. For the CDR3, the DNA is TGTGCCAGCAGTGCACGGTCGGGGGTAGAGGCCCAGTACTTC. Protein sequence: CASSARSGVEAQYF.

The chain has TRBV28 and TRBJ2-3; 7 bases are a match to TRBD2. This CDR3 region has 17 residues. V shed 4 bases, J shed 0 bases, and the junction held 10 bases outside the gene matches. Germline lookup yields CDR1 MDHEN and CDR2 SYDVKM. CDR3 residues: CASSSLGRESSTDTQYF. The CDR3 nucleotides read TGTGCCAGCAGTTCGCTGGGGAGGGAGTCCAGCACAGATACGCAGTATTTT.

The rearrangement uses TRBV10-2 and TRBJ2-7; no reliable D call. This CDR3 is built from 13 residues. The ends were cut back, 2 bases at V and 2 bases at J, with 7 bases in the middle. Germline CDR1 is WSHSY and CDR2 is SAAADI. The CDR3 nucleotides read TGCGCCAGCAGTGAGACAGAGACCTACGAGCAGTACTTC. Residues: CASSETETYEQYF.